This T cell receptor (beta chain) was sequenced for a study of T-cell memory formation after mild COVID-19. CDR1 SGHTA and CDR2 FQGNSA come from the germline V gene. This CDR3 has 15 residues. V dropped 5 bases and J dropped 4 bases, with 17 bases sitting between them. TCRdb itself ran the 5' RACE reads through MiXCR, one entry per CDR3 protein. Here the sample spans more than 400,000 distinct CDR3 sequences, around a sixth being singletons. The sequence derives from an adult woman who had mild COVID-19 (a few samples of this study predate the infection). Cell type and time point are not known. Material for sequencing was PBMCs or a T cell subset sorted from them (not recorded which). The chain combines TRBV7-2 with TRBJ2-5, with D perhaps TRBD1 (6 bases). The CDR3 coding sequence is TGTGCCAGCAGCCCAGACAGGTCCCGGCGAGAGACCCAGTACTTC. Protein product: CASSPDRSRRETQYF.